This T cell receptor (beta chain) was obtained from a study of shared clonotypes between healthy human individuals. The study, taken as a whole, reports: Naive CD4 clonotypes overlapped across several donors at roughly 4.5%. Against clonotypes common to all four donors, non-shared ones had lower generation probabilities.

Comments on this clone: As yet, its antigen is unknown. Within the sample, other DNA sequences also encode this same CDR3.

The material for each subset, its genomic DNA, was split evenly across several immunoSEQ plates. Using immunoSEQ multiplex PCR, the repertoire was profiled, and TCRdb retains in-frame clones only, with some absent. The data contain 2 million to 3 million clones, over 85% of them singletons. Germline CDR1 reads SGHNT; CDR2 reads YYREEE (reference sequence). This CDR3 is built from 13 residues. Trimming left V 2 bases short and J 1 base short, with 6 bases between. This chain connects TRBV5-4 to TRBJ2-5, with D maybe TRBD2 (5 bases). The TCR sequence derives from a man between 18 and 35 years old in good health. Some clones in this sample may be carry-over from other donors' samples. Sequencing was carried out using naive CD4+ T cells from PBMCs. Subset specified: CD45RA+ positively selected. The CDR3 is CASSLTSQETQYF. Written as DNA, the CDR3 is TGTGCCAGCAGCTTAACTAGCCAAGAGACCCAGTACTTC.